The rows below give T cell receptor beta chains drawn from one sample of a study of blood T cell repertoires in COVID-19. Clones were read by immunoSEQ multiplex PCR, and TCRdb kept only the in-frame ones, dropping some. Of 130,000 to 150,000 clones listed, about 83% were seen once; the top ten hold 8.6%. Sample: peripheral blood. These receptors were obtained from a woman in her fifties or sixties with active or convalescent COVID-19. Both conserved end residues are part of each CDR3. D genes are given only for firm matches. Clone size appears in some rows only: once, few, many, or a class for an expanded clone.

j_gene: TRBJ2-1
abundance: -
d_gene: -
v_gene: TRBV27
CDR3nt: TGTGCCAGCAGTTTGGGACTTACCAGGGAGCAGTTCTTC
CDR3aa: CASSLGLTREQFF

j_gene: TRBJ2-3
abundance: -
d_gene: -
v_gene: TRBV11-3
CDR3nt: TGTGCCAGCAGCTTAGAAAGGGGCAGGGGACGTAAAGATACGCAGTATTTT
CDR3aa: CASSLERGRGRKDTQYF

j_gene: TRBJ2-3
abundance: -
d_gene: -
v_gene: TRBV7-9
CDR3nt: TGTGCCAGCAGCCTGATGGCAGGGGTGGGCACAGATACGCAGTATTTT
CDR3aa: CASSLMAGVGTDTQYF

j_gene: TRBJ1-5
abundance: -
d_gene: -
v_gene: TRBV4-2
CDR3nt: TGTGCCAGCAGCCAACGAACAGGGACCCAGCCCCAGCATTTT
CDR3aa: CASSQRTGTQPQHF

j_gene: TRBJ1-1
abundance: once
d_gene: -
v_gene: TRBV24-1
CDR3nt: TGTGCCACCAGTGATGCGGACTCGAACACTGAAGCTTTCTTT
CDR3aa: CATSDADSNTEAFF

j_gene: TRBJ1-6
abundance: -
d_gene: -
v_gene: TRBV11-2
CDR3nt: TGTGCCAGCAGCGCGGACACGCTAATTAGCTCCTATAATTCACCCCTCCACTTT
CDR3aa: CASSADTLISSYNSPLHF

j_gene: TRBJ1-1
abundance: -
d_gene: -
v_gene: TRBV29-1
CDR3nt: TGCAGCGGATCGGGACACCTGAACACTGAAGCTTTCTTT
CDR3aa: CSGSGHLNTEAFF

j_gene: TRBJ1-4
abundance: -
d_gene: -
v_gene: TRBV4-3
CDR3nt: TGCGCCAGCAGCCAAGATTGGCAGGGAACCGAAAAACTGTTTTTT
CDR3aa: CASSQDWQGTEKLFF

j_gene: TRBJ2-7
abundance: -
d_gene: TRBD1
v_gene: TRBV29-1
CDR3nt: TGCAGCGTTGAAGGACAGGGTTACGAGCAGTACTTC
CDR3aa: CSVEGQGYEQYF

j_gene: TRBJ1-2
abundance: -
d_gene: -
v_gene: TRBV20-1
CDR3nt: TGCAGTGCCAACAACAGGGAGGGCTACACCTTC
CDR3aa: CSANNREGYTF

j_gene: TRBJ2-2
abundance: -
d_gene: -
v_gene: TRBV9
CDR3nt: TGTGCCAGCAGCGTAGGGTTGACAGTGCCCAACGGGAACACCGGGGAGCTGTTTTTT
CDR3aa: CASSVGLTVPNGNTGELFF

j_gene: TRBJ1-4
abundance: -
d_gene: TRBD1
v_gene: TRBV29-1
CDR3nt: TGCAGCGGTAGGGATACAGGGGAGAATGAAAAACTGTTTTTT
CDR3aa: CSGRDTGENEKLFF

j_gene: TRBJ1-4
abundance: -
d_gene: TRBD1
v_gene: TRBV15
CDR3nt: TGTGCCACCAGCAGGGGACAGGGTAATGAAAAACTGTTTTTT
CDR3aa: CATSRGQGNEKLFF

j_gene: TRBJ2-7
abundance: -
d_gene: -
v_gene: TRBV10-3
CDR3nt: TGTGCCATCAGTGTCGACAGCTCCTACGAGCAGTACTTC
CDR3aa: CAISVDSSYEQYF

j_gene: TRBJ2-1
abundance: -
d_gene: -
v_gene: TRBV7-8
CDR3nt: TGTGCCAGCAGCTTAGGGCTGGGGGGGGGCATAAGCTACAATGAGCAGTTCTTC
CDR3aa: CASSLGLGGGISYNEQFF

j_gene: TRBJ1-2
abundance: -
d_gene: -
v_gene: TRBV3-1/TRBV3-2
CDR3nt: TGTGCCAGCAGCCACTCCGACCCGATGATGCGGGCCGACTATGGCTACACCTTC
CDR3aa: CASSHSDPMMRADYGYTF

j_gene: TRBJ1-2
abundance: -
d_gene: TRBD1
v_gene: TRBV12-3/TRBV12-4
CDR3nt: TGTGCCACCGGGACAGGGGCGAACTATGGCTACACCTTC
CDR3aa: CATGTGANYGYTF

j_gene: TRBJ2-7
abundance: -
d_gene: TRBD1
v_gene: TRBV25-1
CDR3nt: TGTGCCAGCAGTGCTTTGGGACAGCCCTACGAGCAGTACTTC
CDR3aa: CASSALGQPYEQYF

j_gene: TRBJ2-5
abundance: -
d_gene: -
v_gene: TRBV7-2
CDR3nt: TGTGCCAGCAGCTTAGCGTGGGGGGGCGGGCAAGAGACCCAGTACTTC
CDR3aa: CASSLAWGGGQETQYF